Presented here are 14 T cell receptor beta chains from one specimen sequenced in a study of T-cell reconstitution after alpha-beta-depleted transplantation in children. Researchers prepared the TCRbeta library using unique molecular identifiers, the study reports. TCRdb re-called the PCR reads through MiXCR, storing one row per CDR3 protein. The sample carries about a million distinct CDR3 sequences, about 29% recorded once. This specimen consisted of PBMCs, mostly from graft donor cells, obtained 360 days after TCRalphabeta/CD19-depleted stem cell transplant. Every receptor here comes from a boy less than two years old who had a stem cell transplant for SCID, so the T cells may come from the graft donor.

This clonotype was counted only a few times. Here the CDR3 reads CASSLSQGRETQYF. CDR3 sequence (DNA): TGCGCCAGCAGCTTGTCACAGGGGAGGGAGACCCAGTACTTC. V and J are TRBV5-1 and TRBJ2-5, with D possibly matching TRBD1 (7 bases). V was cut by 1 base and J by 5 bases, with 12 bases left in between. CDR3 length: 14 amino acids. CDR1 and CDR2 (germline): SGHRS, YFSETQ.

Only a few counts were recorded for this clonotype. CDR3 protein: CATSPGTGAAFF. CDR3 nucleotides: TGTGCCACCAGCCCAGGGACAGGGGCCGCTTTCTTT. The chain uses TRBV15 and TRBJ1-1, with 10 bases lining up with TRBD1. Germline CDR1 reads LNHNV; CDR2 reads YYDKDF (reference sequence). Trimming at V came to 5 bases and at J to 11 bases, leaving 5 bases not matched to a gene. The CDR3 is 12 amino acids.

CDR3 DNA: TGCAGTGCTACCCTAGCGGGAGATTGGGGCTGGGAGACCCAGTACTTC. Amino acids: CSATLAGDWGWETQYF. This rearrangement joins TRBV20-1 to TRBJ2-5; the match to TRBD2 covers 10 bases. This CDR3 contains 16 residues. Germline assignment: CDR1 DFQATT and CDR2 SNEGSKA (reference sequence). Trimming cost V 4 bases and J 5 bases; bases outside gene matches: 13.

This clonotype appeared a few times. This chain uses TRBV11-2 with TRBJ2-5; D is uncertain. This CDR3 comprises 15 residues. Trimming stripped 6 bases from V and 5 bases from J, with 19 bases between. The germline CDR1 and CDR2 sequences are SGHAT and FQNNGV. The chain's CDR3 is CASSRTGVVGETQYF. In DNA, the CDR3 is TGTGCCAGCAGTCGGACGGGCGTCGTTGGGGAGACCCAGTACTTC.

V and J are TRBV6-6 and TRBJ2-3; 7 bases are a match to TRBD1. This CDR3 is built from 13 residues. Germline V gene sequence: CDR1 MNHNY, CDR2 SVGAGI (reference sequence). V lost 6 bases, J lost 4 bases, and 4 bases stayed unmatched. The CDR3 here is CASSNTGADTQYF. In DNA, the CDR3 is TGTGCCAGCAGCAATACAGGGGCAGATACGCAGTATTTT.

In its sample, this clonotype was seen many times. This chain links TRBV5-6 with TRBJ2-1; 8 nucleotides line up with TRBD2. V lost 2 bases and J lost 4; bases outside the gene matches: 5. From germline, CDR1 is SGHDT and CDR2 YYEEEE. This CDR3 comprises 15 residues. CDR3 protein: CASSLAGDYYNEQFF. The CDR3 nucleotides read TGTGCCAGCAGCTTAGCGGGAGACTATTACAATGAGCAGTTCTTC. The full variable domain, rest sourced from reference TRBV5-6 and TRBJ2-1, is DAGVTQSPTHLIKTRGQQVTLRCSPKSGHDTVSWYQQALGQGPQFIFQYYEEEERQRGNFPDRFSGHQFPNYSSELNVNALLLGDSALYLCASSLAGDYYNEQFFGPGTRLTVL.

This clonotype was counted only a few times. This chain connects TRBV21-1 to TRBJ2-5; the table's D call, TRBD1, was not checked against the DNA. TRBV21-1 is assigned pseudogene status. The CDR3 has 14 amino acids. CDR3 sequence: CASSQRTAQETQYF. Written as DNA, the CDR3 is TGTGCCAGCAGTCAGAGGACAGCCCAAGAGACCCAGTACTTC.

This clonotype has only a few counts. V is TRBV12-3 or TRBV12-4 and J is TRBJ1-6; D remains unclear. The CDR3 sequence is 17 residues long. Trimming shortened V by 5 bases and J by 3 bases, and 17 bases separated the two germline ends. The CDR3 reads CASSPNPGKNYNSPLHF. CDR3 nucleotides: TGTGCCAGCAGTCCCAACCCCGGGAAGAACTATAATTCACCCCTCCACTTT.

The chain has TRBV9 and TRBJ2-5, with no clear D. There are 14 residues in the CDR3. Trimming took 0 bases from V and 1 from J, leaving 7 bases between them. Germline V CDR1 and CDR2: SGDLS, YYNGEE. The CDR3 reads CASSVVGTQETQYF. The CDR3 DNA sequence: TGTGCCAGCAGCGTAGTGGGAACCCAAGAGACCCAGTACTTC. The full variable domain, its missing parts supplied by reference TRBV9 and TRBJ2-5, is DSGVTQTPKHLITATGQRVTLRCSPRSGDLSVYWYQQSLDQGLQFLIQYYNGEERAKGNILERFSAQQFPDLHSELNLSSLELGDSALYFCASSVVGTQETQYFGPGTRLLVL.

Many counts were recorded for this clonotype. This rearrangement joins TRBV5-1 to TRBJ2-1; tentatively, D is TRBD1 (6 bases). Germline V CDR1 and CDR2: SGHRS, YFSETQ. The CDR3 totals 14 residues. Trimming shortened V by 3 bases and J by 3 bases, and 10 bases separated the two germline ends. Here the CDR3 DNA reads TGCGCCAGCAGCTACACAGGGATCTACAATGAGCAGTTCTTC. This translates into CASSYTGIYNEQFF.

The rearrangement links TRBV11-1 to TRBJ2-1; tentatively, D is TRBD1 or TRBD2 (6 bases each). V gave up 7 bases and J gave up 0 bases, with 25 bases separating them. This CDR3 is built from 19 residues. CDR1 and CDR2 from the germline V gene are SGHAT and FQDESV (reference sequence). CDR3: CASKPNRVGGSSSYNEQFF. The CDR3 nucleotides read TGTGCCAGCAAACCGAACAGGGTAGGAGGGTCCAGCTCCTACAATGAGCAGTTCTTC.

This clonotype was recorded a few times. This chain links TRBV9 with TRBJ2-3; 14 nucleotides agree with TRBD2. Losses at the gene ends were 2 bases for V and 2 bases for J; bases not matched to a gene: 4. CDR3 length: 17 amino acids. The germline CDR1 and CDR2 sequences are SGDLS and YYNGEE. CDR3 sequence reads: CASSVETSGGDTDTQYF. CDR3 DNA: TGTGCCAGCAGCGTGGAGACTAGCGGGGGGGACACAGATACGCAGTATTTT.

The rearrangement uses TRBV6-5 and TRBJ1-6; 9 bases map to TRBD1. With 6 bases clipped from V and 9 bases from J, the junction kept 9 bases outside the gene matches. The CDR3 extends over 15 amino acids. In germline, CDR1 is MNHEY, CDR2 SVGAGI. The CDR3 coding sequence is TGTGCCAGCAGCTACGAACAGGGGGCCTCTTCACCCCTCCACTTT. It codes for CASSYEQGASSPLHF.

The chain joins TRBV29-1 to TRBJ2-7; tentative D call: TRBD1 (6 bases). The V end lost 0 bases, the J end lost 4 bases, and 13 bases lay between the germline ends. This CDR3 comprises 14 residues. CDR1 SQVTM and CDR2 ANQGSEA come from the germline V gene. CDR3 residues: CSVEEGAVPYEQYF. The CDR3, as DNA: TGCAGCGTTGAAGAGGGGGCGGTCCCATACGAGCAGTACTTC.